The entry that follows covers one T cell receptor beta chain sequence. Its specificity is unknown. These data are taken from a study of OX40 agonist ivuxolimab in advanced cancers. In the study overall: Patients undergoing dose escalation presented with hepatocellular carcinoma, melanoma, renal cell or head and neck cancer. Allowance was made for prior anti-PD-1, anti-PD-L1 or anti-CTLA-4 therapy, and roughly 40% had some.

Study findings and constraints: The mean number of expanded clones was higher in CD8+ T cells than in CD4+. A proportion of nonresponders additionally exhibited low normalized T-cell clonal expansion.

V dropped 0 bases and J dropped 3 bases, with 7 bases sitting between them. The CDR3 extends over 14 amino acids. Germline V lookup: CDR1 SGDLS, CDR2 YYNGEE. Assay: immunoSEQ multiplex PCR; the TCRdb copy retains only in-frame clones and omits some. The sample shows some 20,000 clones, around four fifths of them seen only once. V gene TRBV9 combines with J gene TRBJ1-5; D unresolved. This receptor was identified in an adult with an advanced solid tumor such as melanoma, head and neck, liver or kidney cancer. This specimen was CD4+ or CD8+ T cells sorted from blood, taken in a trial of the OX40 agonist ivuxolimab. CDR3 amino acids: CASSVGRSNQPQHF. CDR3 nucleotide sequence: TGTGCCAGCAGCGTAGGTCGGTCCAATCAGCCCCAGCATTTT.